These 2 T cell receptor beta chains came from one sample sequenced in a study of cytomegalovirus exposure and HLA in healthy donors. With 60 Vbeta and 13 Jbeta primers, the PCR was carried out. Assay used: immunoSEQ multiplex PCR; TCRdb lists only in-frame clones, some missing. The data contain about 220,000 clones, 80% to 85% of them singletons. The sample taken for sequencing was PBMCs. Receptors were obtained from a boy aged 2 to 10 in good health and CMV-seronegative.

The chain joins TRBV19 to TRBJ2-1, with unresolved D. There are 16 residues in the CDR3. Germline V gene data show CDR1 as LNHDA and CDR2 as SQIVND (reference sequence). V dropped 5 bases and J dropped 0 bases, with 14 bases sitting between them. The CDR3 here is CASSSPGESSYNEQFF. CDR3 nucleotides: TGTGCCAGTAGTTCCCCGGGTGAGAGCTCCTACAATGAGCAGTTCTTC.

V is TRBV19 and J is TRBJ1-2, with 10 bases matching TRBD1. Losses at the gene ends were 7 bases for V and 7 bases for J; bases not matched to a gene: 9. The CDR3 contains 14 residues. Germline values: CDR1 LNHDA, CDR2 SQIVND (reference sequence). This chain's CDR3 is CASKRQGAPGGYTF. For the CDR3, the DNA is TGTGCCAGTAAAAGACAGGGGGCGCCCGGTGGCTACACCTTC.